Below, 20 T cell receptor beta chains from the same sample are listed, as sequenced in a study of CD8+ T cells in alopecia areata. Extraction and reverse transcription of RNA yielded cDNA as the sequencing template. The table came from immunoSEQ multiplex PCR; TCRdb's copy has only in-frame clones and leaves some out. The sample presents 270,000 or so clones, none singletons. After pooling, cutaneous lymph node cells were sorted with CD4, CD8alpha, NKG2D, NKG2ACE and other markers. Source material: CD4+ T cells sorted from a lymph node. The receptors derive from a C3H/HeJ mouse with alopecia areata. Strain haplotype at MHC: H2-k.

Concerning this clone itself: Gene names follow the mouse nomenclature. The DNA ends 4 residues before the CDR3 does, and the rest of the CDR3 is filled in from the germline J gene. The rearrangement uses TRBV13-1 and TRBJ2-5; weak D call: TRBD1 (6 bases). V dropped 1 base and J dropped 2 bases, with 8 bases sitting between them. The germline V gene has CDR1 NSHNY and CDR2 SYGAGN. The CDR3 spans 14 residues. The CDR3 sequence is CASSDQTGQDTQYF. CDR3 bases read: TGTGCCAGCAGTGATCAGACAGGCCAAGAC.

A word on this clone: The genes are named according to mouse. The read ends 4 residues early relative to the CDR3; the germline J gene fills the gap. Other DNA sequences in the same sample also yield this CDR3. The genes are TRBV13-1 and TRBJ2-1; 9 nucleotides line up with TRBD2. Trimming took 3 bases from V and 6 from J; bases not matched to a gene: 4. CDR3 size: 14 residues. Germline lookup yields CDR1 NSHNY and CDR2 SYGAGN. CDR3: CASSVGGALAEQFF. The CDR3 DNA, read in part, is TGTGCCAGCAGTGTTGGGGGGGCGCTTGCT.

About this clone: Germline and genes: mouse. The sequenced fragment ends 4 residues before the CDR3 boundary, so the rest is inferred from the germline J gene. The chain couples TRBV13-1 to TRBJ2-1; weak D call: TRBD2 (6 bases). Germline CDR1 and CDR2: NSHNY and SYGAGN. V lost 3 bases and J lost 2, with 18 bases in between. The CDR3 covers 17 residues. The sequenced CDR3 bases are TGTGCCAGCAGTGGGACCGGGACTAGGGAGGACTATGCT. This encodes CASSGTGTREDYA. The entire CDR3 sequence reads CASSGTGTREDYAEQFF.

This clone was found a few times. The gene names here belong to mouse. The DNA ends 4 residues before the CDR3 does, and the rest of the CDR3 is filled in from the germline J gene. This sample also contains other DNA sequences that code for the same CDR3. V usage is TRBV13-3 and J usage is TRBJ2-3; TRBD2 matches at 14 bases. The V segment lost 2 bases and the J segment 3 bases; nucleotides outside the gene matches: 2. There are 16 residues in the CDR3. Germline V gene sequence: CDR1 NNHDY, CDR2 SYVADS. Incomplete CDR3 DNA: TGTGCCAGCAGTGAAGGGACTGGGGGGGCGGCAGAA. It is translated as CASSEGTGGAAE. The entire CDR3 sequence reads CASSEGTGGAAETLYF.

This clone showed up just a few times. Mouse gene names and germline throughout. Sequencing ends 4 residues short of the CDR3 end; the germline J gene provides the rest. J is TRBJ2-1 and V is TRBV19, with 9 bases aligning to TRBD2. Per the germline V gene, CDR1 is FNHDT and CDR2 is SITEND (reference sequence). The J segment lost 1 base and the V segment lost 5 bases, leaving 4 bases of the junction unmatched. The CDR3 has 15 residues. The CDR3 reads CASRRTGANYAEQFF. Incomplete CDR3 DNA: TGTGCCAGCAGAAGGACTGGGGCGAACTATGCT.

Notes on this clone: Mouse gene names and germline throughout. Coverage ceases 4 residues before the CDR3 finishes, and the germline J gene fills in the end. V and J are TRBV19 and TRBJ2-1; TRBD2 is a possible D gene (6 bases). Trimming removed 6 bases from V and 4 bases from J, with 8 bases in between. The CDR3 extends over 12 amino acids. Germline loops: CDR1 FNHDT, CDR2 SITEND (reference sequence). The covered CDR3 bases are TGTGCCAGCACGCTGGGGTATGCT. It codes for CASTLGYA. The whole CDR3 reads CASTLGYAEQFF.

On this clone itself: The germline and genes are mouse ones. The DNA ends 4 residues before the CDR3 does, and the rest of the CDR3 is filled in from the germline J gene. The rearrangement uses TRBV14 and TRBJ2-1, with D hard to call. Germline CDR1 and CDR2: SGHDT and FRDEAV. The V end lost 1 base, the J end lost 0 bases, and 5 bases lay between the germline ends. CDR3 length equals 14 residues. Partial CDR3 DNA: TGTGCCAGCAGTTTCGCAGGTAACTATGCT. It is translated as CASSFAGNYA. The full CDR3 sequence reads CASSFAGNYAEQFF.

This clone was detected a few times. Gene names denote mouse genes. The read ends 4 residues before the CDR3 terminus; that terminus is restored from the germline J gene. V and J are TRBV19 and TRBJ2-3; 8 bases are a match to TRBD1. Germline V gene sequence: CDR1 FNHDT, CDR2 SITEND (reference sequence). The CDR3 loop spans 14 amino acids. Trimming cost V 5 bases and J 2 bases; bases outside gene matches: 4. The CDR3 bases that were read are TGTGCCAGCAGCCAGACAGGGGATGCAGAA. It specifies CASSQTGDAE. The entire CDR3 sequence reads CASSQTGDAETLYF.

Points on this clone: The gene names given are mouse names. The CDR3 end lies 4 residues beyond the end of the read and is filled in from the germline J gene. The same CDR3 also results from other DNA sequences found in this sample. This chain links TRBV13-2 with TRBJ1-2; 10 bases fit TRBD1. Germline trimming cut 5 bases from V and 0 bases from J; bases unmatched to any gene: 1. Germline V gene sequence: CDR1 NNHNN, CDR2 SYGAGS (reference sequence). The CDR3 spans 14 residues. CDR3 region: CASGTGGTNSDYTF. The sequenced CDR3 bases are TGTGCCAGCGGGACAGGGGGCACAAACTCC.

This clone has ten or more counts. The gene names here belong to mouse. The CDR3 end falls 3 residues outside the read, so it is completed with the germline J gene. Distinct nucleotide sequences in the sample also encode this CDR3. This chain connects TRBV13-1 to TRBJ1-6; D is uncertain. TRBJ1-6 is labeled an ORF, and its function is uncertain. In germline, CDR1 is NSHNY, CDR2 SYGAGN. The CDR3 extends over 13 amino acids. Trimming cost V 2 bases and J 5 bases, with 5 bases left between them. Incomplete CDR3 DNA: TGTGCCAGCAGTGACCAGAATAATTCGCCC. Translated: CASSDQNNSP. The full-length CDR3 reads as CASSDQNNSPLYF.

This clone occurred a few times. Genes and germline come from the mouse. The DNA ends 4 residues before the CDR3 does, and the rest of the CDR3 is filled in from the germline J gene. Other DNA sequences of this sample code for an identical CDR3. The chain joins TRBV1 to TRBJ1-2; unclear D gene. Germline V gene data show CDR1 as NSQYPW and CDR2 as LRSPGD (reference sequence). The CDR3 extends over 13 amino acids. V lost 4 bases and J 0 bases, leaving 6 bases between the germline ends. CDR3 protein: CTCSGQTNSDYTF. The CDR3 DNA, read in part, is TGCACCTGCAGTGGCCAGACAAACTCC.

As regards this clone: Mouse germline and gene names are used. Partial CDR3 DNA: TGCACCTGCAGTGCAGCCGACTGGGGGAGCTCCTAT. It codes for CTCSAADWGSSY. The entire CDR3 protein is CTCSAADWGSSYEQYF. The chain uses TRBV1 and TRBJ2-7, with 9 nucleotides matching TRBD2. The read falls 4 residues short of the CDR3 end, and the missing part is taken from the germline J gene. Per the germline V gene, CDR1 is NSQYPW and CDR2 is LRSPGD (reference sequence). V lost 1 base, J lost 0 bases, and 4 bases stayed unmatched. This CDR3 spans 16 amino acids.

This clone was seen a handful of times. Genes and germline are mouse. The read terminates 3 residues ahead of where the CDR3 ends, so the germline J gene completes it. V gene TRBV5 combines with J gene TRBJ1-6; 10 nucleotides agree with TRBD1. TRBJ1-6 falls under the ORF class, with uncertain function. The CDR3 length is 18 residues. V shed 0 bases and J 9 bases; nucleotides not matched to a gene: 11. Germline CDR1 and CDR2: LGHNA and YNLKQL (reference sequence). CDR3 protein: CASSQDAPGTGDISPLYF. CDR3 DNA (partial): TGTGCCAGCAGCCAAGACGCTCCCGGGACAGGGGATATTTCGCCC.

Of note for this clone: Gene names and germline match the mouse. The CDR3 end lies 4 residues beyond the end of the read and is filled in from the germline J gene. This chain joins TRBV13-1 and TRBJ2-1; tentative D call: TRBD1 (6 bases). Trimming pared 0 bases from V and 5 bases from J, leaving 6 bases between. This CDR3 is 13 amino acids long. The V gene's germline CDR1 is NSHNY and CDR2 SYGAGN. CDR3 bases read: TGTGCCAGCAGTGATGGGGACAATGCT. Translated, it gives CASSDGDNA. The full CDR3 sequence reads CASSDGDNAEQFF.

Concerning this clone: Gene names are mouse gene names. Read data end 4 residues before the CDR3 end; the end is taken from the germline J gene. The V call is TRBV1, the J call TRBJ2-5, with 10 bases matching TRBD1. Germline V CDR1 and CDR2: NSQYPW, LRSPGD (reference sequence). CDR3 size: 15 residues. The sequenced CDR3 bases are TGCACCTGCAGTGCAGTTGGGACAGGGGTAGAC. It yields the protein CTCSAVGTGVD. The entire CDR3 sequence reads CTCSAVGTGVDTQYF.

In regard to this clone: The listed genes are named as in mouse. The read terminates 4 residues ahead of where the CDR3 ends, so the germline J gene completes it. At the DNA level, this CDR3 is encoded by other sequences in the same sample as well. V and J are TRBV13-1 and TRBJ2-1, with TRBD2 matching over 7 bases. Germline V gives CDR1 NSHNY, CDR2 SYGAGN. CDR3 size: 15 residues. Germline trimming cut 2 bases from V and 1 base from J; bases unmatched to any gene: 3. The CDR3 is CASSERGGNYAEQFF. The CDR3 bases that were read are TGTGCCAGCAGTGAACGGGGGGGGAACTATGCT.

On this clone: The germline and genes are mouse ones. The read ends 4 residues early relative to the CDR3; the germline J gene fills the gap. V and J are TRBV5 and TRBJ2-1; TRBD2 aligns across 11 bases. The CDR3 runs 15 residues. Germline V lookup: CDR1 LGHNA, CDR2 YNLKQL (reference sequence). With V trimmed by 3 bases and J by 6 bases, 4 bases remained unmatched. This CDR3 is CASSQRDWGIAEQFF. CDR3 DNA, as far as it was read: TGTGCCAGCAGCCAGAGGGACTGGGGGATTGCT.

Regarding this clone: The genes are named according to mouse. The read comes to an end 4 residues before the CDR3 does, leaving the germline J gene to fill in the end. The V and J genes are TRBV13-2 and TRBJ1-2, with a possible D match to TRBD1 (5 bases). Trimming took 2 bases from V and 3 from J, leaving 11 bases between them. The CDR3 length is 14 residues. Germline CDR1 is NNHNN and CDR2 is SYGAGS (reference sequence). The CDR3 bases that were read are TGTGCCAGCGGTGAACCAGGGAAGGACTCC. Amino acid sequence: CASGEPGKDS. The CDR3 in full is CASGEPGKDSDYTF.

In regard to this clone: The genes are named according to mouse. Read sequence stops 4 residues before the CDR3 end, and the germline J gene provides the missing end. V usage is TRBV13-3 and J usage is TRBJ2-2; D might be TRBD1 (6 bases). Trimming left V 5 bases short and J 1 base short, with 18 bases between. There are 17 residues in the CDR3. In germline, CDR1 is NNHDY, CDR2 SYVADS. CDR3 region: CASSVDRPTKNTGQLYF. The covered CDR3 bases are TGTGCCAGCAGCGTGGACAGACCCACCAAAAACACCGGG.

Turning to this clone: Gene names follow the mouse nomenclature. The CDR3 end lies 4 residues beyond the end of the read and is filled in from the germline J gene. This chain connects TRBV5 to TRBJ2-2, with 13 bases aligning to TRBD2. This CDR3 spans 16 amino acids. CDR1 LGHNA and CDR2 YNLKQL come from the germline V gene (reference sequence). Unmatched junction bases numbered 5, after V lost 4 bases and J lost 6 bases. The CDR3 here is CASSPPDWGGPGQLYF. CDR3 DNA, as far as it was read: TGTGCCAGCAGCCCCCCGGACTGGGGGGGCCCCGGG.